Following are 31 T cell receptor beta chains from one sample sequenced in a study of cytomegalovirus exposure and HLA in healthy donors. Both 60 Vbeta primers and 13 Jbeta primers went into the PCR. Sequencing was performed with immunoSEQ multiplex PCR; in TCRdb, only in-frame clones are kept and a portion is missing. Counted here are around 300,000 clones, approximately 90% occurring once; the ten biggest clones make up approximately 2%. Sequencing input: PBMCs. These receptors all come from a woman aged 18-30 years in good health and CMV-seronegative.

The table lists this clone with a few counts. V is TRBV4-1 and J is TRBJ1-2, with TRBD1 matching over 7 bases. CDR1 is MGHRA and CDR2 is YSYEKL in the germline V gene. V lost 2 bases and J lost 3; bases outside the gene matches: 0. CDR3 size: 13 residues. The CDR3 loop is CASSQTGDYGYTF. CDR3 DNA: TGCGCCAGCAGCCAAACAGGGGACTATGGCTACACCTTC.

The V call is TRBV7-3, the J call TRBJ2-5, with 11 nucleotides matching TRBD1. This CDR3 contains 16 residues. Germline CDR1 is SGHTA and CDR2 is FQGTGA. V lost 1 base to trimming and J lost 4 bases; unmatched junction nucleotides: 5. CDR3 DNA: TGTGCCAGCAGCTTAAGCCGGACAGGGGGCCTAGAGACCCAGTACTTC. Translating it yields CASSLSRTGGLETQYF.

This chain joins TRBV2 and TRBJ1-4; D not certain. CDR1 SNHLY and CDR2 FYNNEI come from the germline V gene. Trimming took off 7 bases at V and 8 bases at J, with 11 bases between the two ends. This CDR3 spans 12 amino acids. The CDR3 spells CASNLYREKLFF. The CDR3 nucleotides read TGTGCCAGCAATCTTTACAGAGAAAAACTGTTTTTT.

This clone has just a few counts. The chain recombines TRBV2 with TRBJ2-7; the match to TRBD1 covers 8 bases. Germline-derived CDR1 and CDR2 are SNHLY and FYNNEI. This CDR3 contains 14 residues. Trimming cost V 6 bases and J 7 bases; bases outside gene matches: 11. DNA for the CDR3: TGTGCCAGCAGCATAGGGACAGGCCCCTCAGAGCAGTACTTC. Encoded protein: CASSIGTGPSEQYF.

This chain uses TRBV19 with TRBJ1-5; D is uncertain. V gave up 5 bases and J gave up 4 bases, with 12 bases separating them. This CDR3 is 14 amino acids long. Germline lookup yields CDR1 LNHDA and CDR2 SQIVND (reference sequence). The CDR3 DNA reads TGTGCCAGTAGTGGGTCGACTCCTAATCAGCCCCAGCATTTT. Translating it yields CASSGSTPNQPQHF.

V usage is TRBV27 and J usage is TRBJ2-7, with D possibly matching TRBD1 (5 bases). Germline V gene sequence: CDR1 MNHEY, CDR2 SMNVEV (reference sequence). The V end lost 3 bases, the J end lost 3 bases, and 18 bases lay between the germline ends. The CDR3 covers 16 residues. The CDR3: CASSLKETVNDYEQYF. In DNA, the CDR3 is TGTGCCAGCAGTTTGAAGGAGACAGTAAACGACTACGAGCAGTACTTC.

V usage is TRBV5-1 and J usage is TRBJ2-7; 10 bases are shared with TRBD2. V trimming: 0 bases; J trimming: 3 bases; junction bases outside the gene matches: 3. From germline, CDR1 is SGHRS and CDR2 YFSETQ. This CDR3 region has 15 residues. Here the CDR3 DNA reads TGCGCCAGCAGCTTGGGGGCTAGCGGGGGCTACGAGCAGTACTTC. Protein: CASSLGASGGYEQYF.

The chain has TRBV6-5 and TRBJ1-1, with a weak D call TRBD1 (6 bases). The V gene's germline CDR1 is MNHEY and CDR2 SVGAGI. V lost 6 bases to trimming and J lost 1 base, with 15 bases between them. The CDR3 loop spans 15 amino acids. CDR3 DNA sequence: TGTGCCAGCAGGCCTAACAGGGTCCCGAACACTGAAGCTTTCTTT. This translates into CASRPNRVPNTEAFF.

The rearrangement uses TRBV7-3 and TRBJ1-2; D unresolved. Germline-derived CDR1 and CDR2 are SGHTA and FQGTGA. V was shortened by 5 bases and J by 6 bases, with 10 bases between the two germline ends. CDR3 length equals 12 residues. CDR3 region: CASSPGGDGYTF. The CDR3 coding sequence is TGTGCCAGCAGCCCCGGCGGCGATGGCTACACCTTC.

This chain joins TRBV15 and TRBJ1-1; no clear D gene. CDR1 is LNHNV and CDR2 is YYDKDF in the germline V gene (reference sequence). This CDR3 region has 13 residues. Trimming pared 1 base from V and 1 base from J, leaving 4 bases between. The CDR3 bases are TGTGCCACCAGCAGAGGGCAGAACACTGAAGCTTTCTTT. Translating it yields CATSRGQNTEAFF.

For this clone: Compared with germline, one end of the junction differs, possibly owing to a read error. The chain employs TRBV7-9 and TRBJ1-2; unclear D gene. The CDR3 covers 12 residues. Germline CDR1 SEHNR, CDR2 FQNEAQ (reference sequence). The CDR3: CSSSIRVEGYTF. The CDR3 bases are TGTTCCAGCAGCATCAGAGTGGAGGGCTACACCTTC.

This chain's CDR3 is CASSVASGGEQFF. The CDR3 DNA reads TGTGCCAGCAGCGTCGCTAGCGGGGGGGAGCAGTTCTTC. The chain carries TRBV9 and TRBJ2-1; 11 nucleotides agree with TRBD2. In germline, CDR1 is SGDLS, CDR2 YYNGEE. The CDR3 has 13 amino acids. With 2 bases clipped from V and 10 bases from J, the junction kept 2 bases outside the gene matches. Based on the CDR3 plus reference TRBV9 and TRBJ2-1, the full variable domain is DSGVTQTPKHLITATGQRVTLRCSPRSGDLSVYWYQQSLDQGLQFLIQYYNGEERAKGNILERFSAQQFPDLHSELNLSSLELGDSALYFCASSVASGGEQFFGPGTRLTVL.

The rearrangement uses TRBV4-1 and TRBJ2-5, with TRBD2 matching over 9 bases. The closer fit of TRBJ2-7 to the DNA end suggests the J call may be wrong. The germline gives CDR1 MGHRA, CDR2 YSYEKL. This CDR3 has 16 amino acids. CDR3 coding DNA: TGCGCCAGCAGCCCCCTGGAGCGGGGGGAACCCTACGAGCAGTACTTC. This translates into CASSPLERGEPYEQYF.

This clone showed up just a few times. The rearrangement uses TRBV6-5 and TRBJ1-6; possible D gene TRBD1, 6 bases. Germline V CDR1 and CDR2: MNHEY, SVGAGI. CDR3 size: 16 residues. V lost 0 bases to trimming and J lost 3 bases, with 9 bases between them. CDR3 protein: CASSYSKQGYNSPLHF. As DNA, the CDR3 is TGTGCCAGCAGTTACTCGAAACAGGGCTATAATTCACCCCTCCACTTT.

In nucleotides, the CDR3 is TGCGCCAGCAGCCAAGATGGACAGGGGGCTAGTAATGAAAAACTGTTTTTT. Translation: CASSQDGQGASNEKLFF. The rearrangement links TRBV4-1 to TRBJ1-4; TRBD1 aligns across 11 bases. The CDR3 is 17 residues long. V shed 0 bases and J 4 bases; nucleotides not matched to a gene: 4. Per the germline V gene, CDR1 is MGHRA and CDR2 is YSYEKL.

The chain recombines TRBV6-5 with TRBJ1-1; TRBD1 agrees at 7 bases. Per the germline V gene, CDR1 is MNHEY and CDR2 is SVGAGI. V shed 2 bases, J shed 0 bases, and the junction held 3 bases outside the gene matches. The CDR3 runs 15 residues. The CDR3 sequence is CASSYTGVMNTEAFF. CDR3 DNA: TGTGCCAGCAGTTACACAGGGGTCATGAACACTGAAGCTTTCTTT.

The chain uses TRBV19 and TRBJ2-3; D is possibly TRBD2 (6 bases). From germline, CDR1 is LNHDA and CDR2 SQIVND (reference sequence). The CDR3 spans 17 residues. The germline V and J ends were trimmed by 7 bases and 1 base, with 21 bases remaining between them. The CDR3 DNA follows: TGTGCCAGTAAAGGATGGGCTGGGTGGGGGGGCACAGATACGCAGTATTTT. Protein: CASKGWAGWGGTDTQYF.

CDR3: CASSLRTSGGGPLGANVLTF. The CDR3 DNA sequence: TGTGCCAGCAGTTTACGTACTAGCGGGGGGGGACCTCTGGGGGCCAACGTCCTGACTTTC. The chain carries TRBV28 and TRBJ2-6, with TRBD2 identical over 13 bases. Germline V gene lookup returns CDR1 MDHEN and CDR2 SYDVKM. V trimming: 2 bases; J trimming: 4 bases; junction bases outside the gene matches: 11. This CDR3 has 20 residues.

V gene TRBV5-1 combines with J gene TRBJ2-1; 14 bases are shared with TRBD2. J lost 2 bases, V lost 4 bases, and 8 bases had no gene match. The germline V gene has CDR1 SGHRS and CDR2 YFSETQ. The CDR3 extends over 18 amino acids. CDR3 sequence: CASSIGLAGGGTYNEQFF. CDR3 in DNA: TGCGCCAGCAGCATCGGACTAGCGGGGGGCGGAACCTACAATGAGCAGTTCTTC. The whole variable domain, remainder taken from reference TRBV5-1 and TRBJ2-1, is KAGVTQTPRYLIKTRGQQVTLSCSPISGHRSVSWYQQTPGQGLQFLFEYFSETQRNKGNFPGRFSGRQFSNSRSEMNVSTLELGDSALYLCASSIGLAGGGTYNEQFFGPGTRLTVL.

The V call is TRBV5-8, the J call TRBJ1-1; the D is unclear. The CDR3 runs 13 residues. Trimming left V 4 bases short and J 0 bases short, with 7 bases between. CDR1 is SGHTS, CDR2 YDEGEE, per germline. Here the CDR3 reads CASSASMNTEAFF. The DNA of the CDR3 is TGTGCCAGCAGCGCCTCTATGAACACTGAAGCTTTCTTT.

The DNA of the CDR3 is TGTGCCAGCAGCCAAGATTGGGGACTCGGTGGGGGAGATACGCAGTATTTT. Amino acid sequence: CASSQDWGLGGGDTQYF. This chain links TRBV4-2 with TRBJ2-3; perhaps TRBD2 as D (6 bases). Trimming left V 0 bases short and J 5 bases short, with 18 bases between. Germline assignment: CDR1 LGHNA and CDR2 YNFKEQ. The CDR3 extends over 17 amino acids.

The V call is TRBV19, the J call TRBJ2-1; D call uncertain. Between the trimmed V and J ends, which lost 6 bases and 4 bases, there was a span of 16 bases. The germline CDR1 and CDR2 sequences are LNHDA and SQIVND (reference sequence). The CDR3 contains 15 residues. The CDR3 region has the DNA TGTGCCAGTAGGGCCAATTTAAGAATTTACAATGAGCAGTTCTTC. Translated, it gives CASRANLRIYNEQFF.

The rearrangement links TRBV6-1 to TRBJ1-2, with D hard to call. Looked up from germline, CDR1 is MNHNS and CDR2 is SASEGT. Trimming removed 8 bases at V and 7 bases at J, with 11 bases between. CDR3 length: 11 amino acids. CDR3 DNA sequence: TGTGCCAGCCGGAGGGTGGGTGGCTACACCTTC. It yields the protein CASRRVGGYTF.

The chain couples TRBV19 to TRBJ2-1, with TRBD1 as a possible D gene (6 bases). Per germline, CDR1 LNHDA and CDR2 SQIVND (reference sequence). The CDR3 covers 17 residues. V gave up 3 bases and J gave up 1 base, with 16 bases separating them. The CDR3 here is CASSIASGTTSYNEQFF. CDR3 coding DNA: TGTGCCAGTAGTATCGCGTCCGGGACAACTTCCTACAATGAGCAGTTCTTC.

CDR3 protein: CASSVEGTREGTQYF. Written as DNA, the CDR3 is TGTGCCAGCAGCGTCGAGGGGACTAGAGAAGGGACCCAGTACTTC. The rearrangement uses TRBV9 and TRBJ2-5, with TRBD2 matching 8 bases. The germline V gene encodes CDR1 SGDLS and CDR2 YYNGEE. The trim removed 2 bases at V and 7 bases at J, leaving 10 bases unmatched. The CDR3 runs 15 residues.

V is TRBV15 and J is TRBJ2-7; tentatively, D is TRBD1 (5 bases). The germline V gene has CDR1 LNHNV and CDR2 YYDKDF (reference sequence). CDR3 length equals 15 residues. The ends were cut back, 0 bases at V and 7 bases at J, with 16 bases in the middle. The chain's CDR3 is CATSRDFSRSGEQYF. CDR3 nucleotide sequence: TGTGCCACCAGCAGAGATTTCTCCAGATCAGGGGAGCAGTACTTC. Together with reference TRBV15 and TRBJ2-7, the CDR3 gives the full variable domain: DAMVIQNPRYQVTQFGKPVTLSCSQTLNHNVMYWYQQKSSQAPKLLFHYYDKDFNNEADTPDNFQSRRPNTSFCFLDIRSPGLGDTAMYLCATSRDFSRSGEQYFGPGTRLTVT.

CDR3 in amino acids: CASSPPGGMNTEAFF. In DNA form, the CDR3 reads TGCGCCAGCAGCCCGCCGGGAGGAATGAACACTGAAGCTTTCTTT. The rearrangement uses TRBV5-1 and TRBJ1-1; D remains ambiguous. The CDR3 sequence is 15 residues long. Germline V gene sequence: CDR1 SGHRS, CDR2 YFSETQ. Trimming removed 4 bases from V and 0 bases from J, with 13 bases in between.

This chain uses TRBV6-1 with TRBJ1-2, with 7 positions matching TRBD1. CDR1 is MNHNS, CDR2 SASEGT, per germline. V trimming: 2 bases; J trimming: 8 bases; junction bases outside the gene matches: 11. CDR3 length equals 15 residues. The CDR3 region is CASSEWDRENSGYTF. Written as DNA, the CDR3 is TGTGCCAGCAGTGAATGGGACAGAGAGAATAGCGGCTACACCTTC.

Comment on this clone: Compared with germline, one end of the junction differs, possibly owing to a read error. This chain links TRBV4-1 with TRBJ1-5; D gene uncertain. This CDR3 has 15 residues. CDR1 and CDR2 from the germline V gene are MGHRA and YSYEKL. CDR3 protein: CASSQELGSNQPQHF. Written as DNA, the CDR3 is TGCGCCAGCAGCCAAGAGCTGGGGAGCAACCAGCCCCAGCATTTT.

V usage is TRBV7-6 and J usage is TRBJ2-5; 14 positions match TRBD2. Near its end, the DNA agrees better with TRBJ2-7, so the J call may be wrong. The CDR3 runs to 17 residues. Germline V gene lookup returns CDR1 SGHVS and CDR2 FNYEAQ. The CDR3, as DNA: TGTGCCAGCAGCGCGACTAGCGGGGGGGCCAAATTTTACGAGCAGTACTTC. The encoded protein is CASSATSGGAKFYEQYF.

This chain connects TRBV7-2 to TRBJ2-7; D is possibly TRBD1 (6 bases). Trimming cost V 1 base and J 0 bases, with 13 bases left between them. The CDR3 spans 16 residues. CDR1 is SGHTA and CDR2 is FQGNSA in the germline V gene. For the CDR3, the DNA is TGTGCCAGCAGCTTAGTGGTGGGACACATCTCCTACGAGCAGTACTTC. Residues: CASSLVVGHISYEQYF.